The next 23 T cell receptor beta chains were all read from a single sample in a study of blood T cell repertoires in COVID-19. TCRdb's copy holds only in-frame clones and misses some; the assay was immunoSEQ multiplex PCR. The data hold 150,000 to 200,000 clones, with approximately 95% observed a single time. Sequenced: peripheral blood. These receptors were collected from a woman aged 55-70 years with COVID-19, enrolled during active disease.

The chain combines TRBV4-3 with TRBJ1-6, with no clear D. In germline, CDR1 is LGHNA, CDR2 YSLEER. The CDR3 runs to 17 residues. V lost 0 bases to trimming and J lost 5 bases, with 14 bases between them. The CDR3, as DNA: TGCGCCAGCAGCCAAGAGACCGGGGTTGGGGATAATTCACCCCTCCACTTT. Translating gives CASSQETGVGDNSPLHF.

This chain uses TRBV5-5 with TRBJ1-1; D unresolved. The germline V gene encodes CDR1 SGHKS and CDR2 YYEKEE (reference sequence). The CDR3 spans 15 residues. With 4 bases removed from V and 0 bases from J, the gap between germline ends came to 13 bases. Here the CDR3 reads CASSVRVPMNTEAFF. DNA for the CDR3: TGTGCCAGCAGCGTCCGGGTCCCTATGAACACTGAAGCTTTCTTT.

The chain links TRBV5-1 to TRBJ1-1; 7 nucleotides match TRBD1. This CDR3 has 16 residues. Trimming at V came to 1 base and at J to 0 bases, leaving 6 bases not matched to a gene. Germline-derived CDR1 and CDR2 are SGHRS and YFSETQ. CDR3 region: CASSLIGQVMNTEAFF. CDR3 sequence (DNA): TGCGCCAGCAGCTTGATCGGACAGGTAATGAACACTGAAGCTTTCTTT.

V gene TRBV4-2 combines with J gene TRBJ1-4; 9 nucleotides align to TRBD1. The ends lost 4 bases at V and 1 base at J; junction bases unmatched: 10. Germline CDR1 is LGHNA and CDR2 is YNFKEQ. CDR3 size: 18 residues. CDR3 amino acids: CASSRRARTGETNEKLFF. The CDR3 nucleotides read TGTGCCAGCAGCCGAAGGGCTCGGACAGGGGAAACTAATGAAAAACTGTTTTTT.

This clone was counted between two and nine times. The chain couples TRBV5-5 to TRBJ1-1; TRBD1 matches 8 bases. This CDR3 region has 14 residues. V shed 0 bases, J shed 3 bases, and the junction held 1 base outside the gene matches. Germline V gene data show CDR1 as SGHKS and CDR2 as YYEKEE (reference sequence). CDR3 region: CASSLGQGHTEAFF. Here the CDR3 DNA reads TGTGCCAGCAGCTTGGGACAGGGGCACACTGAAGCTTTCTTT.

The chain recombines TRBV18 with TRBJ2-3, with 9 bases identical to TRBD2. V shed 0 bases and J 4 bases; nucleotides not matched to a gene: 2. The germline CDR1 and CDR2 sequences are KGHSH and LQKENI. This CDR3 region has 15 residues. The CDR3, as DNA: TGTGCCAGCTCACCACCGGGACTAGCTCCAGATACGCAGTATTTT. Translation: CASSPPGLAPDTQYF.

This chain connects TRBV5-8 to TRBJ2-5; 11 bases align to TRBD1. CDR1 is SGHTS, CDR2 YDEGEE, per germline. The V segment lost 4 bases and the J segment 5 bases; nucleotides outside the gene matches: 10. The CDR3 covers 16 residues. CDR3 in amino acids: CASSKGQGAMTETQYF. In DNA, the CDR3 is TGTGCCAGCAGCAAAGGACAGGGGGCGATGACTGAGACCCAGTACTTC.

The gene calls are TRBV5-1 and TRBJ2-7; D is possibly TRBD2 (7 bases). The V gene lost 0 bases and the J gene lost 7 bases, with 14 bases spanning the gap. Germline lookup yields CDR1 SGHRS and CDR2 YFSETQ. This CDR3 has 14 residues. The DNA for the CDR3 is TGCGCCAGCAGCTTGGTTCGGGGGGCTCTAGAGCAGTACTTC. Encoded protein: CASSLVRGALEQYF.

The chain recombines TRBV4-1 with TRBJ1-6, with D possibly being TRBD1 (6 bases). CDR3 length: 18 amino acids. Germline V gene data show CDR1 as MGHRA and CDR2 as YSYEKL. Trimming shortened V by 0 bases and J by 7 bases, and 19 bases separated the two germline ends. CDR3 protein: CASSQERGTGSFNSPLHF. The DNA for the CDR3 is TGCGCCAGCAGCCAAGAAAGGGGTACAGGGTCTTTCAATTCACCCCTCCACTTT.

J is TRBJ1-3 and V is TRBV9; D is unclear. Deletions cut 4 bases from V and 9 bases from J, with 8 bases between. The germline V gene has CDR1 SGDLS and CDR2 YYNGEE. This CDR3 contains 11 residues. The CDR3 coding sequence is TGTGCCAGCAGCACCGGAGGCACCATATATTTT. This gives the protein CASSTGGTIYF.

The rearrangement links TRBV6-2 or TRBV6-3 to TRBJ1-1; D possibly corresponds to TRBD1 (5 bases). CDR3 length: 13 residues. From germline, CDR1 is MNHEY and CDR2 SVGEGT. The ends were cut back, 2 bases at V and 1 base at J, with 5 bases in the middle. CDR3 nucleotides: TGTGCCAGCAGTTACGACAGGAACACTGAAGCTTTCTTT. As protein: CASSYDRNTEAFF.

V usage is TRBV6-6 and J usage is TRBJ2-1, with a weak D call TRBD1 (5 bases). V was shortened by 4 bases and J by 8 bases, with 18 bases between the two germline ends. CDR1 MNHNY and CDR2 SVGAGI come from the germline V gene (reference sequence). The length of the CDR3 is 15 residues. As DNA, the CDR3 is TGTGCCAGCAGTTCGATAACGGCCCTACAGGATGAGCAGTTCTTC. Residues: CASSSITALQDEQFF.

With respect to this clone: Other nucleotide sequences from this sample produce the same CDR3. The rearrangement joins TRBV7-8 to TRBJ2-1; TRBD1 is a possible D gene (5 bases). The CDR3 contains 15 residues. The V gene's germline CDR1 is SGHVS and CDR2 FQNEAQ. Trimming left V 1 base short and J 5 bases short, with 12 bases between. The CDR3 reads CASSLGGGLHNEQFF. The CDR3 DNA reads TGTGCCAGCAGCTTAGGGGGCGGATTACACAATGAGCAGTTCTTC.

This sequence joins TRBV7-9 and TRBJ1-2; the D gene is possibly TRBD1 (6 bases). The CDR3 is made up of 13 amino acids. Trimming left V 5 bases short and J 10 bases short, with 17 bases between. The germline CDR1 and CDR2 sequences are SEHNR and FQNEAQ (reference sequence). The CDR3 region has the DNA TGTGCCAGCAGCCACGGACAGCCGCGAGACTACACCTTC. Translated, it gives CASSHGQPRDYTF. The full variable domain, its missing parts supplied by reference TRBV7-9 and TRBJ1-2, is DTGVSQNPRHKITKRGQNVTFRCDPISEHNRLYWYRQTLGQGPEFLTYFQNEAQLEKSRLLSDRFSAERPKGSFSTLEIQRTEQGDSAMYLCASSHGQPRDYTFGSGTRLTVV.

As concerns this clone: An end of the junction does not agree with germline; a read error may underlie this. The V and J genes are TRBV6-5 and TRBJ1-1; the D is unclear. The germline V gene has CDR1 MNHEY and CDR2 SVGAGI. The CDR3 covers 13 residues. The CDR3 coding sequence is TGTGCCAGCAGCAAAGCCCCAGGTACTGGAGCTTTCTTT. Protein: CASSKAPGTGAFF.

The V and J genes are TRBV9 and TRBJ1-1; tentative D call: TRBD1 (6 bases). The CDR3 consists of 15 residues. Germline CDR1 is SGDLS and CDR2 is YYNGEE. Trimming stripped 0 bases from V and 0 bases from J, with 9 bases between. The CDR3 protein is CASSVGQVMNTEAFF. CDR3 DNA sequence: TGTGCCAGCAGCGTAGGACAGGTCATGAACACTGAAGCTTTCTTT.

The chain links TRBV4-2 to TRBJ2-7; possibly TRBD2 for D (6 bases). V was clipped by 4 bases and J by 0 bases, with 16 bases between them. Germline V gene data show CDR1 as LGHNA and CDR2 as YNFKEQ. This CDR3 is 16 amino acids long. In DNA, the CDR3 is TGTGCCAGCAGCCCCAGTTCGGGACTGAGCTCCTACGAGCAGTACTTC. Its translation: CASSPSSGLSSYEQYF.

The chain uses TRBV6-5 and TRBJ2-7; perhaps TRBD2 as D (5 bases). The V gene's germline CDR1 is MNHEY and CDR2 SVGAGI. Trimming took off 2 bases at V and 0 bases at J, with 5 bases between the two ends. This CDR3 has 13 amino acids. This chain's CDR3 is CASSYRDSYEQYF. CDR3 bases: TGTGCCAGCAGTTACCGGGACTCCTACGAGCAGTACTTC.

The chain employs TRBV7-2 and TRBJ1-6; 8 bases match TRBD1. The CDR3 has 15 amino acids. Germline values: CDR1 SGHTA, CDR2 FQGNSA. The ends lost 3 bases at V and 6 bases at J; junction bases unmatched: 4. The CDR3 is CASSFLQGANSPLHF. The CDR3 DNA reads TGTGCCAGCAGCTTTCTCCAGGGGGCTAATTCACCCCTCCACTTT.

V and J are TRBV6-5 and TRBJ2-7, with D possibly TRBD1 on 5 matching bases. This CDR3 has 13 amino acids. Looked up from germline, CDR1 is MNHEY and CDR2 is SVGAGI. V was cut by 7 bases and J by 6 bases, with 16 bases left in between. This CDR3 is CASTARVHGEQYF. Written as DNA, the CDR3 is TGTGCCAGCACGGCCAGGGTGCATGGCGAGCAGTACTTC.

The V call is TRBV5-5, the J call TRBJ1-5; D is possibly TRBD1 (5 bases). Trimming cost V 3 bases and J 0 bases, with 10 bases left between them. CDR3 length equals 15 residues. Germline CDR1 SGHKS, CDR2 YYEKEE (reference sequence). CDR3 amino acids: CASSSDSYSNQPQHF. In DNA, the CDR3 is TGTGCCAGCAGCTCCGACAGTTATAGCAATCAGCCCCAGCATTTT.

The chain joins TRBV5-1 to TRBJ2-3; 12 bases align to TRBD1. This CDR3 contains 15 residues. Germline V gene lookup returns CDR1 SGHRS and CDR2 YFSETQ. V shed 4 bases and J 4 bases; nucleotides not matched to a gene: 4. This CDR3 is CASSRGQGASDTQYF. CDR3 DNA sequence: TGCGCCAGCAGCCGGGGACAGGGGGCTTCAGATACGCAGTATTTT.

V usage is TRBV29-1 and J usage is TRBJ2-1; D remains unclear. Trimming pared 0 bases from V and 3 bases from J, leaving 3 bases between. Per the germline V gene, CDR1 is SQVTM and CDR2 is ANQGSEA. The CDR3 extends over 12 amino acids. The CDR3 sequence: CSVEDRYNEQFF. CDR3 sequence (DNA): TGCAGCGTTGAAGATCGCTACAATGAGCAGTTCTTC.